These 32 T cell receptor beta chains were all obtained from the same sample, sequenced in a study of cytomegalovirus exposure and HLA in healthy donors. Primers: 60 Vbeta forward and 13 Jbeta reverse. Profiling relied on immunoSEQ multiplex PCR, and the TCRdb table lists in-frame clones only, not all of them. This sample has approximately 110,000 clones, with about four fifths found just once. The specimen was PBMCs. All receptors derive from a woman in her sixties in good health and CMV-seropositive.

The J gene is TRBJ2-2, the V gene TRBV7-3; 9 bases map to TRBD2. V lost 3 bases to trimming and J lost 6 bases; unmatched junction nucleotides: 11. Per germline, CDR1 SGHTA and CDR2 FQGTGA. The CDR3 consists of 17 residues. The CDR3 protein is CASSFLRRGGPAGELFF. Here the CDR3 DNA reads TGTGCCAGCAGCTTTTTACGGCGGGGGGGCCCCGCCGGGGAGCTGTTTTTT.

The chain employs TRBV5-8 and TRBJ1-1, with D perhaps matching TRBD1 (6 bases). This CDR3 is built from 16 residues. V dropped 3 bases and J dropped 6 bases, with 21 bases sitting between them. Germline-derived CDR1 and CDR2 are SGHTS and YDEGEE. The CDR3, as DNA: TGTGCCAGCAGCTACGACAGGTTAGTTAGTGTCGCTGAAGCTTTCTTT. Translation: CASSYDRLVSVAEAFF. Based on the CDR3 plus reference TRBV5-8 and TRBJ1-1, the full variable domain is EAGVTQSPTHLIKTRGQQATLRCSPISGHTSVYWYQQALGLGLQFLLWYDEGEERNRGNFPPRFSGRQFPNYSSELNVNALELEDSALYLCASSYDRLVSVAEAFFGQGTRLTVV.

This clone has a handful of counts. The V call is TRBV7-2, the J call TRBJ2-3; 7 nucleotides line up with TRBD1. This CDR3 is 16 amino acids long. V lost 2 bases and J lost 4; bases outside the gene matches: 9. CDR1 and CDR2 from the germline V gene are SGHTA and FQGNSA. The CDR3 region is CASSLFGQGEADTQYF. The CDR3 nucleotides read TGTGCCAGCAGCTTATTCGGTCAGGGGGAAGCAGATACGCAGTATTTT. Combining the CDR3 with reference TRBV7-2 and TRBJ2-3 gives the whole variable domain GAGVSQSPSNKVTEKGKDVELRCDPISGHTALYWYRQSLGQGLEFLIYFQGNSAPDKSGLPSDRFSAERTGGSVSTLTIQRTQQEDSAVYLCASSLFGQGEADTQYFGPGTRLTVL.

V usage is TRBV15 and J usage is TRBJ2-1, with TRBD2 identical over 8 bases. The junction had 13 bases not matched to a gene; V was cut back by 1 base and J by 8 bases. CDR1 and CDR2 from the germline V gene are LNHNV and YYDKDF (reference sequence). The CDR3 loop spans 17 amino acids. The CDR3 sequence: CATSRVAGGRRAHEQFF. The CDR3 nucleotides read TGTGCCACCAGCAGAGTCGCCGGCGGGAGGAGGGCTCATGAGCAGTTCTTC.

The chain has TRBV10-3 and TRBJ2-7; 7 bases are shared with TRBD1. The CDR3 consists of 15 residues. The junction had 5 bases not matched to a gene; V was cut back by 0 bases and J by 3 bases. Per germline, CDR1 ENHRY and CDR2 SYGVKD. This CDR3 reads CAISESGTAHYEQYF. The CDR3, as DNA: TGTGCCATCAGTGAGTCGGGGACAGCACACTACGAGCAGTACTTC.

A single count supports this clone. This chain links TRBV7-8 with TRBJ2-7, with 8 bases aligning to TRBD1. Germline loops: CDR1 SGHVS, CDR2 FQNEAQ. J lost 4 bases, V lost 5 bases, and 13 bases had no gene match. CDR3 length: 16 residues. The CDR3 DNA sequence: TGTGCCAGCAGCCCCCAGTCGGGACAGGATCAATACGAGCAGTACTTC. Amino acids: CASSPQSGQDQYEQYF.

The chain has TRBV19 and TRBJ1-4, with TRBD1 matching over 8 bases. Unmatched junction bases numbered 6, after V lost 5 bases and J lost 4 bases. The CDR3 loop spans 15 amino acids. Germline-derived CDR1 and CDR2 are LNHDA and SQIVND (reference sequence). DNA of the CDR3: TGTGCCAGTAGTCGTCCGGGACAGGTTAATGAAAAACTGTTTTTT. Its translation: CASSRPGQVNEKLFF.

The chain links TRBV19 to TRBJ2-5, with 7 bases that match TRBD1. J was trimmed by 7 bases and V by 6 bases; bases with no gene match: 17. Germline CDR1 reads LNHDA; CDR2 reads SQIVND (reference sequence). The CDR3 covers 16 residues. CDR3 region: CASRVFGATGESTQYF. The CDR3 DNA is TGTGCCAGTAGAGTATTTGGGGCCACAGGGGAGTCGACCCAGTACTTC.

This chain links TRBV7-2 with TRBJ1-2; D gene unclear. CDR3 size: 13 residues. Germline CDR1 and CDR2: SGHTA and FQGNSA. V was clipped by 5 bases and J by 0 bases, with 7 bases between them. The CDR3 sequence is CASSPSSNYGYTF. Written as DNA, the CDR3 is TGTGCCAGCAGCCCTTCCTCTAACTATGGCTACACCTTC.

The chain recombines TRBV4-3 with TRBJ2-1; TRBD2 matches at 13 bases. Germline CDR1 reads LGHNA; CDR2 reads YSLEER. V dropped 1 base and J dropped 8; count of bases not matched to a gene: 8. The CDR3 is 17 residues long. This chain's CDR3 is CASSQGLAGGRGYEQFF. DNA for the CDR3: TGCGCCAGCAGCCAAGGACTAGCGGGAGGCCGGGGGTATGAGCAGTTCTTC.

The chain carries TRBV20-1 and TRBJ1-2, with D perhaps TRBD1 (5 bases). With 6 bases removed from V and 7 bases from J, the gap between germline ends came to 12 bases. The CDR3 sequence is 11 residues long. Germline loops: CDR1 DFQATT, CDR2 SNEGSKA (reference sequence). Written as DNA, the CDR3 is TGCAGTGCCGGCCAGGGTCGTGGCTACACCTTC. Its translation: CSAGQGRGYTF.

The chain is built from TRBV5-1 and TRBJ2-5; possible D gene TRBD1, 5 bases. Germline V gene lookup returns CDR1 SGHRS and CDR2 YFSETQ. The length of the CDR3 is 16 residues. With 1 base removed from V and 2 bases from J, the gap between germline ends came to 15 bases. CDR3 sequence reads: CASSLTPTETQETQYF. CDR3 DNA sequence: TGCGCCAGCAGCTTGACCCCGACAGAGACGCAAGAGACCCAGTACTTC.

In this sample, this clone turned up a few times. The chain couples TRBV25-1 to TRBJ2-1, with 8 bases that match TRBD2. V lost 6 bases and J lost 6; bases outside the gene matches: 10. Germline CDR1 reads MGHDK; CDR2 reads SYGVNS. This CDR3 region has 15 residues. The CDR3 region is CASSATGTRGNEQFF. The CDR3, as DNA: TGTGCCAGCAGCGCAACCGGGACTAGGGGCAATGAGCAGTTCTTC.

The chain recombines TRBV20-1 with TRBJ2-7; D perhaps matches TRBD1 (5 bases). The V end lost 6 bases, the J end lost 3 bases, and 9 bases lay between the germline ends. From germline, CDR1 is DFQATT and CDR2 SNEGSKA (reference sequence). This CDR3 has 11 amino acids. The CDR3 DNA reads TGCAGTGCCTCCGGACACTACGAGCAGTACTTC. This encodes CSASGHYEQYF.

This rearrangement joins TRBV5-4 to TRBJ2-7; 9 bases agree with TRBD1. Germline V gives CDR1 SGHNT, CDR2 YYREEE (reference sequence). This CDR3 comprises 15 residues. V lost 4 bases, J lost 7 bases, and 12 bases stayed unmatched. CDR3 in amino acids: CASSPDRGAFGEQYF. As DNA, the CDR3 is TGTGCCAGCAGCCCCGACAGGGGGGCGTTTGGGGAGCAGTACTTC.

This chain links TRBV4-3 with TRBJ2-3, with D uncertain. The CDR3 is 18 amino acids. Per germline, CDR1 LGHNA and CDR2 YSLEER. Trimming took 4 bases from V and 4 from J, leaving 24 bases between them. The DNA of the CDR3 is TGCGCCAGCAGCCGACATGCCTGGCCAGCTCTACCCCCAGATACGCAGTATTTT. This sequence encodes CASSRHAWPALPPDTQYF.

J is TRBJ1-5 and V is TRBV19; no firm D call. Germline loops: CDR1 LNHDA, CDR2 SQIVND (reference sequence). CDR3 length equals 15 residues. V lost 2 bases and J lost 0, with 8 bases in between. CDR3 residues: CASSISRRSNQPQHF. The CDR3 DNA reads TGTGCCAGTAGTATAAGCAGGCGTAGCAATCAGCCCCAGCATTTT.

The chain carries TRBV7-8 and TRBJ2-5, with D tentatively TRBD1 (6 bases). The CDR3 consists of 14 residues. V dropped 5 bases and J dropped 5 bases, with 15 bases sitting between them. Germline CDR1 and CDR2: SGHVS and FQNEAQ. This CDR3 reads CASSLPLGGETQYF. CDR3 nucleotide sequence: TGTGCCAGCAGCCTCCCTTTAGGGGGTGAGACCCAGTACTTC.

The V call is TRBV7-2, the J call TRBJ1-2, with D unclear. This CDR3 comprises 14 residues. V lost 2 bases and J 1 base, leaving 8 bases between the germline ends. CDR1 and CDR2 from the germline V gene are SGHTA and FQGNSA. The CDR3 DNA follows: TGTGCCAGCAGCTTATTAGTCCTTAACTATGGCTACACCTTC. The encoded protein is CASSLLVLNYGYTF.

The rearrangement uses TRBV7-3 and TRBJ2-1, with a weak D call TRBD2 (8 bases). Trimming cost V 4 bases and J 6 bases, with 31 bases left between them. The CDR3 totals 20 residues. Germline V gives CDR1 SGHTA, CDR2 FQGTGA. The CDR3 is CASSSYRGVRGGSSGNEQFF. CDR3 nucleotides: TGTGCCAGCAGCTCGTACAGGGGTGTACGGGGGGGCAGTTCTGGCAATGAGCAGTTCTTC.

The rearrangement links TRBV29-1 to TRBJ2-2, with unresolved D. Trimming removed 6 bases from V and 0 bases from J, with 8 bases in between. CDR3 size: 13 residues. Germline lookup yields CDR1 SQVTM and CDR2 ANQGSEA. The CDR3 coding sequence is TGCAGCGTCCCTGGCCCGAACACCGGGGAGCTGTTTTTT. Its translation is CSVPGPNTGELFF.

This clone was seen a few times. This sequence joins TRBV19 and TRBJ1-6, with D maybe TRBD1 (5 bases). Trimming took off 7 bases at V and 0 bases at J, with 13 bases between the two ends. CDR1 LNHDA and CDR2 SQIVND come from the germline V gene (reference sequence). This CDR3 has 16 residues. The DNA of the CDR3 is TGTGCCAGTAAATGGGGGGAGAGCTCCTATAATTCACCCCTCCACTTT. It translates to CASKWGESSYNSPLHF. Looking up the rest from reference TRBV19 and TRBJ1-6 gives the full variable domain: DGGITQSPKYLFRKEGQNVTLSCEQNLNHDAMYWYRQDPGQGLRLIYYSQIVNDFQKGDIAEGYSVSREKKESFPLTVTSAQKNPTAFYLCASKWGESSYNSPLHFGNGTRLTVT.

The chain uses TRBV18 and TRBJ1-1; D is ambiguous. CDR3 length: 13 residues. Germline values: CDR1 KGHSH, CDR2 LQKENI. The V end lost 5 bases, the J end lost 1 base, and 8 bases lay between the germline ends. In nucleotides, the CDR3 is TGTGCCAGCTCATCGGGTCAGAACACTGAAGCTTTCTTT. Translating gives CASSSGQNTEAFF.

The chain couples TRBV5-5 to TRBJ2-1; TRBD2 matches at 8 bases. Germline CDR1 reads SGHKS; CDR2 reads YYEKEE (reference sequence). This CDR3 is 15 amino acids long. V gave up 1 base and J gave up 3 bases; unmatched junction bases: 3. The CDR3 reads CASSLTSGIYNEQFF. The DNA for the CDR3 is TGTGCCAGCAGCTTGACTAGCGGAATCTACAATGAGCAGTTCTTC.

The chain joins TRBV13 to TRBJ1-2; 8 nucleotides line up with TRBD1. CDR1 and CDR2 from the germline V gene are PRHDT and FYEKMQ (reference sequence). Trimming removed 3 bases from V and 8 bases from J; junction bases left unmatched: 5. The CDR3 runs to 13 residues. The CDR3 spells CASSLGRGRGYTF. In DNA form, the CDR3 reads TGTGCCAGCAGCTTGGGCAGGGGGCGAGGCTACACCTTC.

This clone was picked up one time. V gene TRBV7-9 combines with J gene TRBJ1-4; D unclear. V was shortened by 8 bases and J by 8 bases, with 24 bases between the two germline ends. The CDR3 has 16 residues. Germline V gene lookup returns CDR1 SEHNR and CDR2 FQNEAQ (reference sequence). CDR3 protein: CASDIIPAGRREKLFF. CDR3 DNA: TGTGCCAGCGACATAATTCCCGCAGGCAGAAGAGAAAAACTGTTTTTT.

The chain combines TRBV5-1 with TRBJ1-1, with 7 nucleotides matching TRBD1. The CDR3 contains 14 residues. Germline-derived CDR1 and CDR2 are SGHRS and YFSETQ. J lost 2 bases, V lost 2 bases, and 3 bases had no gene match. The CDR3 loop is CASSFGQANTEAFF. The CDR3, as DNA: TGCGCCAGCAGCTTCGGACAGGCTAACACTGAAGCTTTCTTT.

This rearrangement joins TRBV2 to TRBJ2-1; TRBD1 aligns across 9 bases. Germline loops: CDR1 SNHLY, CDR2 FYNNEI. V lost 1 base and J lost 3; bases outside the gene matches: 4. The CDR3 is 16 residues long. The CDR3 loop reads CASSEVGTGSYNEQFF. The CDR3 DNA follows: TGTGCCAGCAGTGAAGTTGGGACAGGGAGCTACAATGAGCAGTTCTTC.

This clone has just a few counts. The genes are TRBV4-1 and TRBJ2-3; 7 bases agree with TRBD2. This CDR3 has 18 amino acids. V gave up 2 bases and J gave up 3 bases; unmatched junction bases: 14. Germline values: CDR1 MGHRA, CDR2 YSYEKL. In DNA, the CDR3 is TGCGCCAGCAGCCAAAGGTCCGGTTTGGGACTACCAACAGATACGCAGTATTTT. Residues: CASSQRSGLGLPTDTQYF.

Comment on this clone: At one end the junction does not follow the germline gene, possibly because of a read error. The chain carries TRBV4-3 and TRBJ2-3, with D perhaps matching TRBD2 (5 bases). The CDR3 has 17 amino acids. Germline V gives CDR1 LGHNA, CDR2 YSLEER. The CDR3 nucleotides are TGCGTCAGCAGCCAAGATTCGGGGAGAGGGAGCACAGATACGCAGTATTTT. It specifies CVSSQDSGRGSTDTQYF.

This clone has just one count. The same CDR3 is also encoded by other DNA sequences in this sample. This chain joins TRBV7-9 and TRBJ1-5; D not certain. The CDR3 is 14 amino acids. V lost 1 base and J 1 base, leaving 5 bases between the germline ends. From germline, CDR1 is SEHNR and CDR2 FQNEAQ (reference sequence). This chain's CDR3 is CASSLGQSNQPQHF. CDR3 bases: TGTGCCAGCAGCTTAGGGCAGAGCAATCAGCCCCAGCATTTT.

This clone was recorded a few times. The CDR3, as DNA: TGCGCCAGCAGCTACCCGACTAGAGGGGGGGCCACCTACAATGAGCAGTTCTTC. Protein sequence: CASSYPTRGGATYNEQFF. The chain carries TRBV5-1 and TRBJ2-1, with a tentative D call TRBD2 (7 bases). Deletions cut 3 bases from V and 2 bases from J, with 21 bases between. CDR1 SGHRS and CDR2 YFSETQ come from the germline V gene. This CDR3 spans 18 amino acids.